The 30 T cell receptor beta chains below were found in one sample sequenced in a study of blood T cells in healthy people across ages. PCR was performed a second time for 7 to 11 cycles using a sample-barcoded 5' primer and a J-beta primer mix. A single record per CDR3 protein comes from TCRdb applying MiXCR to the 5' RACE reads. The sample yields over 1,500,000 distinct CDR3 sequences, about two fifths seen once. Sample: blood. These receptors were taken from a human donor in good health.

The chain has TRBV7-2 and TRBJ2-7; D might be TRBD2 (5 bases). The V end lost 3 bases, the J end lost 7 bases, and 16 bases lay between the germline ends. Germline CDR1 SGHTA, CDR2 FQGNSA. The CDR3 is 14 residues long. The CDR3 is CASSFGPGLGEQYF. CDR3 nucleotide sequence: TGTGCCAGCAGCTTCGGTCCAGGACTGGGTGAGCAGTACTTC.

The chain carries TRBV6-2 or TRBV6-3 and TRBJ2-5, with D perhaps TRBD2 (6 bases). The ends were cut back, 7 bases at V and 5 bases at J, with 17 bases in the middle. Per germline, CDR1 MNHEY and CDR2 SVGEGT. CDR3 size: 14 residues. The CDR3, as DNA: TGTGCCAGCACCCGAGACGGGAGATCGGAGACCCAGTACTTC. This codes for CASTRDGRSETQYF.

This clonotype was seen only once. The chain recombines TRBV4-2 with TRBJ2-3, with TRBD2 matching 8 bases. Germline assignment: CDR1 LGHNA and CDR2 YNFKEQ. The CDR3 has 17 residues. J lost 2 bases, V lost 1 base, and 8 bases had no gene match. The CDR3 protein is CASSQAHLAGTTDTQYF. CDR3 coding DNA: TGTGCCAGCAGCCAAGCACATCTAGCGGGTACCACAGATACGCAGTATTTT.

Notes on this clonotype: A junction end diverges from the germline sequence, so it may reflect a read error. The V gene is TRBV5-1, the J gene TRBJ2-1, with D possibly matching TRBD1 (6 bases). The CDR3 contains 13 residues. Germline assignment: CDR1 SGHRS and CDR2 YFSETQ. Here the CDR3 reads CASLPSTGNEQFF. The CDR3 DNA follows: TGTGCCAGCCTCCCCTCCACAGGGAATGAGCAGTTCTTC. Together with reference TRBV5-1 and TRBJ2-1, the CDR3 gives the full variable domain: KAGVTQTPRYLIKTRGQQVTLSCSPISGHRSVSWYQQTPGQGLQFLFEYFSETQRNKGNFPGRFSGRQFSNSRSEMNVSTLELGDSALYLCASLPSTGNEQFFGPGTRLTVL.

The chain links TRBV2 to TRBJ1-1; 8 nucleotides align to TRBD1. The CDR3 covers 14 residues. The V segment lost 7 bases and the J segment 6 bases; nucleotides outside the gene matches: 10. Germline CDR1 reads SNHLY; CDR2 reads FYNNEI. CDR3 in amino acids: CASKGQGIGAEAFF. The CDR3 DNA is TGTGCCAGCAAAGGACAGGGTATAGGCGCTGAAGCTTTCTTT. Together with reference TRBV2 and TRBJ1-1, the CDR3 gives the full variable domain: EPEVTQTPSHQVTQMGQEVILRCVPISNHLYFYWYRQILGQKVEFLVSFYNNEISEKSEIFDDQFSVERPDGSNFTLKIRSTKLEDSAMYFCASKGQGIGAEAFFGQGTRLTVV.

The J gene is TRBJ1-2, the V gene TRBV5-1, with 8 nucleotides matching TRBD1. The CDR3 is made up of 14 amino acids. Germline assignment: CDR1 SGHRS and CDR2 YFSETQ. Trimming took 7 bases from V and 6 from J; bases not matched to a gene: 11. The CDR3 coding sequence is TGCGCCAGCGGACTCATTTCACAGGGGGATGGCTACACCTTC. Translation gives CASGLISQGDGYTF.

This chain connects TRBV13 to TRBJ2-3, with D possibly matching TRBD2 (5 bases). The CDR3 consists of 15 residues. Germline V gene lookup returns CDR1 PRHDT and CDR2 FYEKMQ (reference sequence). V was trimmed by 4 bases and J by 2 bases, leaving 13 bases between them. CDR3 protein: CASSSRTSYTDTQYF. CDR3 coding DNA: TGTGCCAGCAGCTCCCGGACTTCCTACACAGATACGCAGTATTTT.

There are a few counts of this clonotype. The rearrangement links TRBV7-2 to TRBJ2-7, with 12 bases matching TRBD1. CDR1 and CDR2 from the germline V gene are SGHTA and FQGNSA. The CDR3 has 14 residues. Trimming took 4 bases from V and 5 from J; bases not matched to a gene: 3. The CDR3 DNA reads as TGTGCCAGCAGCTGGGGGACAGGGGGCCACGAGCAGTACTTC. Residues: CASSWGTGGHEQYF.

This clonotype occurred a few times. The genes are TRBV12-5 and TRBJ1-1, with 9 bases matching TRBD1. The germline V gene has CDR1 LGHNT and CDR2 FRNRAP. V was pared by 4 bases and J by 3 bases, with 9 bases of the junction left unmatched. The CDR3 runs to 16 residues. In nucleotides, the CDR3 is TGTGCTAGTGGTTCTACAGGGGGCACTAGGGACACTGAAGCTTTCTTT. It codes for CASGSTGGTRDTEAFF. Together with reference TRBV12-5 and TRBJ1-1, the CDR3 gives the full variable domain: DARVTQTPRHKVTEMGQEVTMRCQPILGHNTVFWYRQTMMQGLELLAYFRNRAPLDDSGMPKDRFSAEMPDATLATLKIQPSEPRDSAVYFCASGSTGGTRDTEAFFGQGTRLTVV.

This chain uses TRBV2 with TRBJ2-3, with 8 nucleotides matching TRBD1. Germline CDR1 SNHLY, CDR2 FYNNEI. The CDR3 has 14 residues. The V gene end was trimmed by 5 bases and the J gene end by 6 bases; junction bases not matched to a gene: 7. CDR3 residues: CASSSRTGLDTQYF. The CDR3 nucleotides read TGTGCCAGCAGTAGCCGGACAGGGTTGGATACGCAGTATTTT. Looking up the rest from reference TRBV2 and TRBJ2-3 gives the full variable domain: EPEVTQTPSHQVTQMGQEVILRCVPISNHLYFYWYRQILGQKVEFLVSFYNNEISEKSEIFDDQFSVERPDGSNFTLKIRSTKLEDSAMYFCASSSRTGLDTQYFGPGTRLTVL.

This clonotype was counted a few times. CDR3 in amino acids: CASSTREEANYGYTF. CDR3 bases: TGTGCCAGCAGTACCCGGGAAGAAGCTAACTATGGCTACACCTTC. This chain uses TRBV12-3 or TRBV12-4 with TRBJ1-2; D unresolved. The V end lost 5 bases, the J end lost 0 bases, and 13 bases lay between the germline ends. The CDR3 covers 15 residues.

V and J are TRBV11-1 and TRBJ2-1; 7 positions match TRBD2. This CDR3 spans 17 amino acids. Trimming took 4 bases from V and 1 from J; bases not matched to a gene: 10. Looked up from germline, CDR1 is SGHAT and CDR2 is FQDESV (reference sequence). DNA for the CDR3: TGTGCCAGCAGCTCAAGAGGCGCTAGCGGATCCTACAATGAGCAGTTCTTC. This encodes CASSSRGASGSYNEQFF.

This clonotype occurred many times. The CDR3 reads CASSPAQGAGQIYGYTF. CDR3 DNA: TGTGCCAGCAGCCCAGCTCAGGGCGCGGGACAGATCTATGGCTACACCTTC. The chain joins TRBV7-2 to TRBJ1-2; 7 positions agree with TRBD1. This CDR3 region has 17 residues. V was pared by 5 bases and J by 4 bases, with 16 bases of the junction left unmatched. Germline CDR1 SGHTA, CDR2 FQGNSA.

CDR3 in amino acids: CASTFFGNTEAFF. CDR3 bases: TGTGCCAGCACCTTTTTTGGGAACACTGAAGCTTTCTTT. The genes are TRBV6-2 or TRBV6-3 and TRBJ1-1; no clear D. The CDR3 consists of 13 residues. Germline assignment: CDR1 MNHEY and CDR2 SVGEGT. The V end lost 7 bases, the J end lost 1 base, and 10 bases lay between the germline ends.

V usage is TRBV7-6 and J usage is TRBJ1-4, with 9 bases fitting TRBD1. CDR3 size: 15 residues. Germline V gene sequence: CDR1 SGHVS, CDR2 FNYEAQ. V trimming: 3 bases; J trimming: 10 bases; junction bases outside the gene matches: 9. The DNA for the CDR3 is TGTGCCAGCAGCTTTTCGACAGGGGGTATGGGAAAACTGTTTTTT. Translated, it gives CASSFSTGGMGKLFF.

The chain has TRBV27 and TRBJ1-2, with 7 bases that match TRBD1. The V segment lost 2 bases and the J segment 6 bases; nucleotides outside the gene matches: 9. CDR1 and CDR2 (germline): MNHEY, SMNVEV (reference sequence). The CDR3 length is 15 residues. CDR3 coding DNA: TGTGCCAGCAGTTTACTTGGCGCAGGGGGTAATGGCTACACCTTC. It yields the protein CASSLLGAGGNGYTF.

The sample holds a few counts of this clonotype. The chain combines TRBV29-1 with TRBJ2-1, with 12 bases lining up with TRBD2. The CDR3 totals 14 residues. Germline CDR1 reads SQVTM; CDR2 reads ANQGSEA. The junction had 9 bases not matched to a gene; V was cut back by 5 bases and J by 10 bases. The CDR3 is CSVLGLAGGQEQFF. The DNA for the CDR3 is TGCAGCGTTCTCGGGCTAGCGGGGGGGCAGGAGCAGTTCTTC.

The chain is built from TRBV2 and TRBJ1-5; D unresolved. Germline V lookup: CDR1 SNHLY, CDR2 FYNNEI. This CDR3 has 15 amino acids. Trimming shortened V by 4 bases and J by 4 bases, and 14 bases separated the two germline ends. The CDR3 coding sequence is TGTGCCAGCAGTGTGTCGGGTCGACTGAATCAGCCCCAGCATTTT. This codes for CASSVSGRLNQPQHF.

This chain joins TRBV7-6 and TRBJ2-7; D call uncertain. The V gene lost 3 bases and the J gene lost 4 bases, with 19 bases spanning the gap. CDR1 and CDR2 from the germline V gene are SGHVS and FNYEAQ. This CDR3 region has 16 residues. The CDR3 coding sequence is TGTGCCAGCAGCTTCAAGACCGGACGGCCGGGTTACGAGCAGTACTTC. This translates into CASSFKTGRPGYEQYF.

In DNA form, the CDR3 reads TGCGCCAGCAGCGGCAGGACAGGGACGGAGTGGGATACGCAGTATTTT. It yields the protein CASSGRTGTEWDTQYF. The rearrangement uses TRBV5-1 and TRBJ2-3; TRBD1 agrees at 8 bases. CDR1 and CDR2 from the germline V gene are SGHRS and YFSETQ. There are 16 residues in the CDR3. Trimming removed 4 bases from V and 6 bases from J; junction bases left unmatched: 13.

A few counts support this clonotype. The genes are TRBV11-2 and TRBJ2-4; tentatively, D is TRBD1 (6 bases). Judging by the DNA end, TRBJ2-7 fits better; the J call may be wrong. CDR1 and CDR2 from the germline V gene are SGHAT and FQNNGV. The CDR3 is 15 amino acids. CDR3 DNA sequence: TGTGCCAGCAGCTCTGAAACAGGGTTCTCCTACGAGCAGTACTTC. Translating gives CASSSETGFSYEQYF.

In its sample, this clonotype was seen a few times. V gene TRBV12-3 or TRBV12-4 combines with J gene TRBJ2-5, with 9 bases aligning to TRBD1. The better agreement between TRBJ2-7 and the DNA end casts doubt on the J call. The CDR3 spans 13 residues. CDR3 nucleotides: TGTGCCAGCAGACGGACAGGGGCACGCGAGCAGTACTTC. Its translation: CASRRTGAREQYF.

For the CDR3, the DNA is TGTGCCAGCAGTTACTCTGCCAACAGGGGAGAAGCTTTCTTT. Its translation is CASSYSANRGEAFF. This chain connects TRBV6-6 to TRBJ1-1; 7 positions agree with TRBD1. There are 14 residues in the CDR3. From germline, CDR1 is MNHNY and CDR2 SVGAGI (reference sequence). After removal of 0 bases from V and 8 bases from J, the junction contained 6 bases not matched to a gene.

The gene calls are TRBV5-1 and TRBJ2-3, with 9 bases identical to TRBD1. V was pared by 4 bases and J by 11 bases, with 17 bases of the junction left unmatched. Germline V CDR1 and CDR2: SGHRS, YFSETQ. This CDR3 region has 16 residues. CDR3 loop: CASSRMTGQGQGRQYF. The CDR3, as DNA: TGCGCCAGCAGCCGGATGACGGGACAGGGCCAAGGTCGGCAGTATTTT. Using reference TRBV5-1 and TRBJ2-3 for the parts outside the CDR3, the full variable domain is KAGVTQTPRYLIKTRGQQVTLSCSPISGHRSVSWYQQTPGQGLQFLFEYFSETQRNKGNFPGRFSGRQFSNSRSEMNVSTLELGDSALYLCASSRMTGQGQGRQYFGPGTRLTVL.

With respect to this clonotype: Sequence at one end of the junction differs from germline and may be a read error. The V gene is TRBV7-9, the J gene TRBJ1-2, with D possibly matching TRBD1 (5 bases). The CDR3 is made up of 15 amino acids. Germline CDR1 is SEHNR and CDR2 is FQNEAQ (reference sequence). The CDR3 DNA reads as TGTGCCGGCAGCTTGTCGGGGCTCATAACCTATGGCTACACCTTC. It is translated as CAGSLSGLITYGYTF.

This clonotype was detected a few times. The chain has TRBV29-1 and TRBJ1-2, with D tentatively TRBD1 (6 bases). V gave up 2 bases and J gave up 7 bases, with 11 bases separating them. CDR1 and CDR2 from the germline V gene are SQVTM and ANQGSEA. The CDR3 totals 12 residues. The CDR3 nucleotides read TGCAGCGTTGAACCCTCGGGGGCTGGCTACACCTTC. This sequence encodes CSVEPSGAGYTF.

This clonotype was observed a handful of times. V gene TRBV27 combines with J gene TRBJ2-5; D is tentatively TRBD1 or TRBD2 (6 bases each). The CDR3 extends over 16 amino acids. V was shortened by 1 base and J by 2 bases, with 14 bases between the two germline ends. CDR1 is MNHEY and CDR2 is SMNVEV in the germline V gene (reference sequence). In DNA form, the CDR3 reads TGTGCCAGCAGTTTATATGGAGGGGGGATACAAGAGACCCAGTACTTC. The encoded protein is CASSLYGGGIQETQYF.

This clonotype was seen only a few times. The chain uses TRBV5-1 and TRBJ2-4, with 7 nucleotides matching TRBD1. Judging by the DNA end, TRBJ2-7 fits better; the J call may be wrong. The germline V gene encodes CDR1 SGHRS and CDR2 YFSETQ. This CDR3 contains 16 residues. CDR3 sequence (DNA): TGCGCCAGCAGCTTGGTCGGTGGGCAGGGGGTTAACGAGCAGTACTTC. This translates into CASSLVGGQGVNEQYF.

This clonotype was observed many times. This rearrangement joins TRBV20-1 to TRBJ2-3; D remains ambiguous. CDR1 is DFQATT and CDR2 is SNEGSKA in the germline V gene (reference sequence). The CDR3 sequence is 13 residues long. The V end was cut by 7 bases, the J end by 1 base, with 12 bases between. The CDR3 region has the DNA TGCAGTGTGACTCTCGCGGGCACAGATACGCAGTATTTT. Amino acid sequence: CSVTLAGTDTQYF.

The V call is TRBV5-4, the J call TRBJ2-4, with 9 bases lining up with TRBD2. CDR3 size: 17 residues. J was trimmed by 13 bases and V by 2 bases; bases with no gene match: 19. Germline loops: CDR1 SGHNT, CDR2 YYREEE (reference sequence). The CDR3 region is CASSFSGGGPKNNEQYF. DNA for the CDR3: TGTGCCAGCAGCTTTAGCGGGGGCGGTCCAAAAAACAATGAGCAGTACTTC.